The source of this T cell receptor (beta chain) is a study of shared clonotypes between healthy human individuals. Trimming took 5 bases from V and 3 from J, leaving 13 bases between them. Germline V gives CDR1 SQVTM, CDR2 ANQGSEA. This CDR3 is 13 amino acids long. Sequencing used immunoSEQ multiplex PCR; TCRdb keeps in-frame clones, though not all of them. The sample includes 740,000 or so clones, 60% to 75% of them seen just once. This sequence joins TRBV29-1 and TRBJ1-2; TRBD1 might be the D (5 bases). Source material: memory CD4+ T cells sorted from blood. Subset described: CD45RA-negative fraction. This TCR was recovered from a woman in her 30s in good health. The CDR3 reads CSVPPGPYYGYTF. Written as DNA, the CDR3 is TGCAGCGTTCCACCGGGACCGTACTATGGCTACACCTTC.